This TCR beta chain emerged from a study of blood T cell repertoires in COVID-19. For the study at large: Researchers got acute and convalescent COVID-19 samples from the United States, Italy and Spain. T cells, B-cell-depleted T cells, or PBMCs provided the cDNA or gDNA that served as material.

This CDR3 contains 15 residues. The germline V gene has CDR1 SGHDT and CDR2 YYEEEE. Trimming cost V 6 bases and J 0 bases, with 15 bases left between them. Methods used by the authors: Estimated nucleated cell counts came from reference gene primer amplification. Using immunoSEQ multiplex PCR, the repertoire was profiled, and TCRdb retains in-frame clones only, with some absent. V, J and clone size were drawn from that table, and D and trimming were deduced from the DNA. The profile shows 5,000 to 5,500 clones, 70% to 90% of them singletons. Sequencing was performed on peripheral blood. The TCR was taken from a woman of 80 years or more with acute or convalescent COVID-19. The chain has TRBV5-6 and TRBJ1-2; perhaps TRBD1 as D (6 bases). The CDR3 region has the DNA TGTGCCAGCAAGGAACAGGGCCTTACTAACTATGGCTACACCTTC. This sequence encodes CASKEQGLTNYGYTF.